The 16 T cell receptor beta chains presented below share a single source sample, sequenced in a study of blood T cell repertoires in COVID-19. Assay: immunoSEQ multiplex PCR; the TCRdb copy retains only in-frame clones and omits some. The top ten hold around 5.1% of the sample, which has 360,000 or so clones, 83% seen once. The specimen was PBMCs or T cells enriched from blood (not recorded which). The receptors were gathered from a woman aged 50 to 60 who had recovered from COVID-19.

The V call is TRBV6-5, the J call TRBJ1-1, with a tentative D call TRBD1 (5 bases). CDR3 length: 14 residues. The V and J ends lost 6 bases and 5 bases respectively, with 16 bases between them. Per germline, CDR1 MNHEY and CDR2 SVGAGI. The CDR3 protein is CASRHTSGGTEAFF. The DNA for the CDR3 is TGTGCCAGCAGACACACCTCCGGGGGAACTGAAGCTTTCTTT.

The chain joins TRBV27 to TRBJ1-1; tentative D call: TRBD1 (6 bases). This CDR3 contains 17 residues. Germline assignment: CDR1 MNHEY and CDR2 SMNVEV (reference sequence). Trimming took 6 bases from V and 4 from J, leaving 24 bases between them. This chain's CDR3 is CASRSSKGTSSGTEAFF. In nucleotides, the CDR3 is TGTGCCAGCAGAAGCTCAAAAGGGACATCTTCGGGCACTGAAGCTTTCTTT.

This clone showed up just once. This sequence joins TRBV7-2 and TRBJ2-1, with 7 bases lining up with TRBD2. The V and J ends lost 6 bases and 4 bases, in that order; junction bases with no gene match: 12. The CDR3 sequence is 16 residues long. Germline V gene data show CDR1 as SGHTA and CDR2 as FQGNSA. The chain's CDR3 is CASRPSRASGYNEQFF. The CDR3 DNA reads TGTGCCAGCAGACCCTCGCGGGCTAGCGGTTACAATGAGCAGTTCTTC.

The chain combines TRBV6-2 or TRBV6-3 with TRBJ1-1, with 12 nucleotides matching TRBD1. Trimming at V came to 6 bases and at J to 3 bases, leaving 5 bases not matched to a gene. The CDR3 is made up of 15 amino acids. Looked up from germline, CDR1 is MNHEY and CDR2 is SVGEGT. The CDR3 DNA sequence: TGTGCCAGCAGCCCCGGGACAGGGGGCCACACTGAAGCTTTCTTT. This codes for CASSPGTGGHTEAFF.

The chain joins TRBV5-4 to TRBJ2-7; 7 bases match TRBD2. The CDR3 has 14 residues. V gave up 3 bases and J gave up 7 bases; unmatched junction bases: 10. The germline V gene has CDR1 SGHNT and CDR2 YYREEE (reference sequence). The CDR3 nucleotides are TGTGCCAGCAGCTGGGGGACCCCCGGGGGGGAGCAGTACTTC. It specifies CASSWGTPGGEQYF.

A single count supports this clone. The V gene is TRBV7-9, the J gene TRBJ1-1; 7 bases are shared with TRBD1. V dropped 10 bases and J dropped 6; count of bases not matched to a gene: 17. The CDR3 contains 15 residues. Germline-derived CDR1 and CDR2 are SEHNR and FQNEAQ (reference sequence). The CDR3 nucleotides read TGTGCCATCCCGGCTGGGACAGCCCTAACCCCTGAAGCTTTCTTT. Its protein product is CAIPAGTALTPEAFF.

This CDR3 is CAWILGRGTDTQYF. The CDR3 DNA reads TGTGCCTGGATTTTAGGGCGGGGGACAGATACGCAGTATTTT. This rearrangement joins TRBV30 to TRBJ2-3, with 7 bases aligning to TRBD2. The V and J ends lost 4 bases and 3 bases, in that order; junction bases with no gene match: 7. The CDR3 loop spans 14 amino acids. Germline V CDR1 and CDR2: GTSNPN, SVGIG (reference sequence).

This clone was recorded a few times. The chain has TRBV18 and TRBJ1-2; TRBD1 matches 9 bases. V was pared by 3 bases and J by 4 bases, with 6 bases of the junction left unmatched. The CDR3 totals 15 residues. Per germline, CDR1 KGHSH and CDR2 LQKENI. In DNA form, the CDR3 reads TGTGCCAGCTCACCCGCTGCACAGGGGGCCTATGGCTACACCTTC. Translating it yields CASSPAAQGAYGYTF.

This clone has just a few counts. This sequence joins TRBV5-3 and TRBJ2-1; 12 bases line up with TRBD2. TRBV5-3 belongs to the ORF category, with a function that is uncertain. Unmatched junction bases numbered 5, after V lost 6 bases and J lost 7 bases. This CDR3 has 14 amino acids. The CDR3 protein is CARIGLAGWNEQFF. For the CDR3, the DNA is TGTGCCAGAATAGGACTAGCGGGATGGAATGAGCAGTTCTTC.

The gene calls are TRBV6-2 or TRBV6-3 and TRBJ2-2; 8 bases line up with TRBD1. In germline, CDR1 is MNHEY, CDR2 SVGEGT. Unmatched junction bases numbered 4, after V lost 5 bases and J lost 5 bases. CDR3 length: 14 amino acids. As DNA, the CDR3 is TGTGCCAGCAGTGATACAGGGGGTACCGGGGAGCTGTTTTTT. Translation gives CASSDTGGTGELFF.

The chain carries TRBV5-6 and TRBJ1-4; 8 bases agree with TRBD1. This CDR3 contains 17 residues. V shed 4 bases and J 7 bases; nucleotides not matched to a gene: 15. The germline gives CDR1 SGHDT, CDR2 YYEEEE. CDR3 sequence reads: CASSIGTGGRRGEKLFF. The CDR3 DNA follows: TGTGCCAGCAGCATTGGAACAGGGGGTCGCAGGGGTGAAAAACTGTTTTTT. Full variable domain (missing parts from reference TRBV5-6 and TRBJ1-4): DAGVTQSPTHLIKTRGQQVTLRCSPKSGHDTVSWYQQALGQGPQFIFQYYEEEERQRGNFPDRFSGHQFPNYSSELNVNALLLGDSALYLCASSIGTGGRRGEKLFFGSGTQLSVL.

The rearrangement uses TRBV9 and TRBJ1-5; no reliable D call. Germline lookup yields CDR1 SGDLS and CDR2 YYNGEE. The CDR3 covers 14 residues. The germline V and J ends were trimmed by 3 bases and 0 bases, with 7 bases remaining between them. This CDR3 reads CASSDRDSNQPQHF. The CDR3 DNA is TGTGCCAGCAGCGACCGGGATAGCAATCAGCCCCAGCATTTT.

The chain has TRBV5-1 and TRBJ2-7; 9 nucleotides align to TRBD1. With 4 bases clipped from V and 6 bases from J, the junction kept 8 bases outside the gene matches. The CDR3 is 14 amino acids. The V gene's germline CDR1 is SGHRS and CDR2 YFSETQ. The DNA for the CDR3 is TGCGCCAGCAGCCCTTTACAGGGGGCAGGCGAGCAGTACTTC. Its protein product is CASSPLQGAGEQYF.

J is TRBJ1-2 and V is TRBV3-1 (or the pseudogene TRBV3-2); D unresolved. The CDR3 covers 19 residues. Germline CDR1 and CDR2: LGHDT and YNNKEL (reference sequence). Trimming pared 1 base from V and 0 bases from J, leaving 21 bases between. CDR3 sequence: CASSQVKVRQPKANYGYTF. The CDR3 DNA reads TGTGCCAGCAGCCAAGTAAAGGTGAGGCAGCCCAAAGCTAACTATGGCTACACCTTC.

The CDR3 loop is CASSLSSPLDTQYF. The CDR3 DNA reads as TGTGCCAGCAGTTTATCATCGCCACTTGATACGCAGTATTTT. V gene TRBV27 combines with J gene TRBJ2-3; D unresolved. The CDR3 is 14 residues long. Germline V CDR1 and CDR2: MNHEY, SMNVEV (reference sequence). V lost 0 bases to trimming and J lost 6 bases, with 10 bases between them.

The V and J genes are TRBV7-2 and TRBJ2-7, with 9 nucleotides matching TRBD2. With V trimmed by 4 bases and J by 2 bases, 3 bases remained unmatched. This CDR3 contains 14 residues. Germline loops: CDR1 SGHTA, CDR2 FQGNSA. Here the CDR3 DNA reads TGTGCCAGCAGCTCGCCTAGCGGGGCCTACGAGCAGTACTTC. It codes for CASSSPSGAYEQYF.